These 24 T cell receptor beta chains share one sample of origin, sequenced in a study of T-cell memory formation after mild COVID-19. MiXCR, applied by TCRdb to the 5' RACE reads, yields one record per CDR3 protein. The data show about 270,000 distinct CDR3 sequences, around 17% seen once. Sequences were obtained from PBMCs or a T cell subset sorted from them (not recorded which). Receptor source: a man younger than 35 who had mild COVID-19 (a few samples of this study predate the infection). Cell type and time point are not known.

This sequence joins TRBV4-3 and TRBJ1-6, with 7 bases lining up with TRBD1. The CDR3 is 16 residues long. Per the germline V gene, CDR1 is LGHNA and CDR2 is YSLEER. V lost 3 bases and J lost 10; bases outside the gene matches: 12. DNA for the CDR3: TGCGCCAGCAGCCAGGAGATCAAGACAGGGCAATCACCCCTCCACTTT. Protein: CASSQEIKTGQSPLHF.

The table lists this clonotype with a few counts. The chain couples TRBV5-1 to TRBJ2-3, with a weak D call TRBD2 (6 bases). The V end lost 5 bases, the J end lost 1 base, and 11 bases lay between the germline ends. This CDR3 is built from 14 residues. Per the germline V gene, CDR1 is SGHRS and CDR2 is YFSETQ. The CDR3 DNA reads as TGCGCCAGCAGGGAGGGATCCCGCACAGATACGCAGTATTTT. Amino acids: CASREGSRTDTQYF.

In DNA form, the CDR3 reads TGCAGTACTGACGGTGGGGAGGATGGCACAGATACGCAGTATTTT. This encodes CSTDGGEDGTDTQYF. The V and J genes are TRBV29-1 and TRBJ2-3; weak D call: TRBD2 (6 bases). The germline gives CDR1 SQVTM, CDR2 ANQGSEA. This CDR3 is 15 amino acids long.

The J gene is TRBJ1-5, the V gene TRBV4-1, with TRBD1 as a possible D gene (5 bases). This CDR3 is built from 14 residues. Germline CDR1 reads MGHRA; CDR2 reads YSYEKL. V gave up 1 base and J gave up 4 bases, with 8 bases separating them. The DNA for the CDR3 is TGCGCCAGCAGCCAAGGGACACAAAATCAGCCCCAGCATTTT. This translates into CASSQGTQNQPQHF.

The J gene is TRBJ1-5, the V gene TRBV5-1, with D unclear. V gave up 0 bases and J gave up 4 bases, with 14 bases separating them. This CDR3 comprises 16 residues. The V gene's germline CDR1 is SGHRS and CDR2 YFSETQ. The CDR3 bases are TGCGCCAGCAGCTTGGAGGTGGCGTCCGGGAATCAGCCCCAGCATTTT. This codes for CASSLEVASGNQPQHF.

This clonotype came up many times. The CDR3 nucleotides read TGTGCCAGCTCCCCCTATAATTCACCCCTCCACTTT. It specifies CASSPYNSPLHF. The chain uses TRBV18 and TRBJ1-6, with D hard to call. The V end lost 6 bases, the J end lost 2 bases, and 2 bases lay between the germline ends. This CDR3 has 12 residues. The germline CDR1 and CDR2 sequences are KGHSH and LQKENI.

V and J are TRBV6-1 and TRBJ2-5; D possibly corresponds to TRBD2 (6 bases). The CDR3 sequence is 17 residues long. From germline, CDR1 is MNHNS and CDR2 SASEGT. V gave up 8 bases and J gave up 3 bases, with 25 bases separating them. The CDR3 DNA reads as TGTGCCAGCTCTATGGGGTTCCGCAGGGAGGTGAAAGAGACCCAGTACTTC. Its translation is CASSMGFRREVKETQYF.

The chain employs TRBV5-1 and TRBJ1-4; possible D gene TRBD1, 6 bases. The CDR3 sequence is 13 residues long. V lost 3 bases to trimming and J lost 8 bases, with 11 bases between them. In germline, CDR1 is SGHRS, CDR2 YFSETQ. Here the CDR3 reads CASSWQGPEKLFF. DNA of the CDR3: TGCGCCAGCAGCTGGCAGGGGCCCGAAAAACTGTTTTTT.

This clonotype has just a few counts. This rearrangement joins TRBV4-2 to TRBJ1-1, with unresolved D. Trimming shortened V by 1 base and J by 6 bases, and 6 bases separated the two germline ends. This CDR3 contains 12 residues. CDR1 and CDR2 (germline): LGHNA, YNFKEQ. CDR3: CASSQGSSEAFF. Here the CDR3 DNA reads TGTGCCAGCAGCCAAGGGTCGTCTGAAGCTTTCTTT.

This clonotype has just a few counts. Here the CDR3 DNA reads TGTGCCACCAGTGAGGGGACAGGGGTTGATACGCAGTATTTT. Translation gives CATSEGTGVDTQYF. The gene calls are TRBV24-1 and TRBJ2-3; 10 nucleotides line up with TRBD1. From germline, CDR1 is KGHDR and CDR2 SFDVKD. The CDR3 runs 14 residues. Unmatched junction bases numbered 3, after V lost 4 bases and J lost 6 bases.

At least ten counts were recorded for this clonotype. The chain has TRBV30 and TRBJ1-1; D gene uncertain. Trimming took 2 bases from V and 7 from J, leaving 8 bases between them. This CDR3 has 11 residues. Germline V gives CDR1 GTSNPN, CDR2 SVGIG (reference sequence). The CDR3 coding sequence is TGTGCCTGGAGTCTGCAGGTTGAAGCTTTCTTT. Translation gives CAWSLQVEAFF.

This sequence joins TRBV6-2 or TRBV6-3 and TRBJ2-5; no clear D. The CDR3 is 13 amino acids. Trimming pared 2 bases from V and 2 bases from J, leaving 6 bases between. Germline V gene sequence: CDR1 MNHEY, CDR2 SVGEGT. CDR3 sequence: CASSYPYQETQYF. The CDR3 DNA is TGTGCCAGCAGTTACCCCTATCAAGAGACCCAGTACTTC.

The chain recombines TRBV7-9 with TRBJ1-2, with TRBD1 matching 7 bases. With 5 bases clipped from V and 8 bases from J, the junction kept 11 bases outside the gene matches. CDR1 is SEHNR and CDR2 is FQNEAQ in the germline V gene (reference sequence). This CDR3 has 14 amino acids. The CDR3 here is CASSPQGQPFGYTF. The CDR3 region has the DNA TGTGCCAGCAGCCCACAGGGACAGCCCTTCGGCTACACCTTC.

This clonotype has just a few counts. This chain uses TRBV4-3 with TRBJ1-2; 7 bases align to TRBD1. J was trimmed by 7 bases and V by 0 bases; bases with no gene match: 2. The CDR3 is 13 amino acids. Germline-derived CDR1 and CDR2 are LGHNA and YSLEER. The CDR3, as DNA: TGCGCCAGCAGCCAAGACCAGGGGGTTGGCTACACCTTC. Amino acid sequence: CASSQDQGVGYTF.

This clonotype has only a few counts. The CDR3 DNA reads TGTGCCAGCAGCCAAGTAGGAGTGGCCGAGCCCCAGCATTTT. This encodes CASSQVGVAEPQHF. The V and J genes are TRBV4-2 and TRBJ1-5; D remains ambiguous. Germline CDR1 is LGHNA and CDR2 is YNFKEQ. Trimming removed 1 base from V and 8 bases from J, with 12 bases in between. The CDR3 runs 14 residues.

The V and J genes are TRBV5-1 and TRBJ2-7; the match to TRBD1 covers 7 bases. CDR1 is SGHRS and CDR2 is YFSETQ in the germline V gene. CDR3 size: 13 residues. V was pared by 5 bases and J by 4 bases, with 6 bases of the junction left unmatched. The CDR3 DNA reads TGCGCCAGCAGGCCGACAGGGTTGTACGAGCAGTACTTC. It codes for CASRPTGLYEQYF.

A few counts support this clonotype. The chain employs TRBV29-1 and TRBJ2-1; TRBD1 aligns across 11 bases. V trimming: 7 bases; J trimming: 8 bases; junction bases outside the gene matches: 10. The V gene's germline CDR1 is SQVTM and CDR2 ANQGSEA. This CDR3 has 14 residues. In DNA, the CDR3 is TGCAGCGGACAGGGGGACAGGGGGATCGATGAGCAGTTCTTC. Translating gives CSGQGDRGIDEQFF.

In its sample, this clonotype was seen a few times. The chain employs TRBV27 and TRBJ1-2, with a weak D call TRBD1 (5 bases). The CDR3 is 13 residues long. Germline loops: CDR1 MNHEY, CDR2 SMNVEV (reference sequence). V lost 5 bases and J 8 bases, leaving 15 bases between the germline ends. CDR3 sequence reads: CASSPQAQGGYTF. In DNA form, the CDR3 reads TGTGCCAGCAGTCCACAGGCTCAGGGAGGCTACACCTTC.

This clonotype turned up a few times. This chain uses TRBV6-6 with TRBJ2-2, with D possibly being TRBD1 (5 bases). CDR3 size: 15 residues. CDR1 and CDR2 (germline): MNHNY, SVGAGI (reference sequence). Between the trimmed V and J ends, which lost 5 bases and 5 bases, there was a span of 15 bases. For the CDR3, the DNA is TGTGCCAGCAGTCACCGTGGCAGGGTTACCGGGGAGCTGTTTTTT. It yields the protein CASSHRGRVTGELFF.

The chain combines TRBV4-1 with TRBJ1-4, with TRBD1 identical over 10 bases. CDR3 length equals 15 residues. Germline V gene sequence: CDR1 MGHRA, CDR2 YSYEKL. The trim removed 0 bases at V and 10 bases at J, leaving 5 bases unmatched. The CDR3 is CASSQEDRGLRKLFF. In nucleotides, the CDR3 is TGCGCCAGCAGCCAAGAGGACAGGGGGTTGCGAAAACTGTTTTTT.

In its sample, this clonotype was seen a few times. The chain employs TRBV5-4 and TRBJ2-4; possible D gene TRBD2, 6 bases. The germline gives CDR1 SGHNT, CDR2 YYREEE (reference sequence). V was trimmed by 0 bases and J by 6 bases, leaving 10 bases between them. The CDR3 sequence is 14 residues long. The CDR3 nucleotides read TGTGCCAGCAGCTTGGGCGGGGTGGGAAACATTCAGTACTTC. Translated: CASSLGGVGNIQYF.

In this sample, this clonotype turned up a few times. The rearrangement joins TRBV24-1 to TRBJ2-1; 8 positions agree with TRBD1. The CDR3 spans 16 residues. CDR1 KGHDR and CDR2 SFDVKD come from the germline V gene. The ends lost 4 bases at V and 5 bases at J; junction bases unmatched: 9. CDR3 bases: TGTGCCACCAGTGACAGGACAGGGACCGGCCACAATGAGCAGTTCTTC. It yields the protein CATSDRTGTGHNEQFF.

The chain has TRBV7-2 and TRBJ2-3; D ambiguous. V dropped 4 bases and J dropped 6 bases, with 5 bases sitting between them. The germline V gene encodes CDR1 SGHTA and CDR2 FQGNSA. The CDR3 is 11 amino acids. The CDR3 DNA follows: TGTGCCAGCAGCTCGAAGGATACGCAGTATTTT. Translated: CASSSKDTQYF.

This clonotype was counted only a few times. The gene calls are TRBV6-6 and TRBJ2-7; possible D gene TRBD1, 6 bases. Looked up from germline, CDR1 is MNHNY and CDR2 is SVGAGI (reference sequence). CDR3 length: 13 residues. The CDR3 reads CASSPDRSGKGEV. The CDR3 DNA sequence: TGTGCCAGCAGTCCCGACCGAAGTGGGAAGGGGGAGGTC.